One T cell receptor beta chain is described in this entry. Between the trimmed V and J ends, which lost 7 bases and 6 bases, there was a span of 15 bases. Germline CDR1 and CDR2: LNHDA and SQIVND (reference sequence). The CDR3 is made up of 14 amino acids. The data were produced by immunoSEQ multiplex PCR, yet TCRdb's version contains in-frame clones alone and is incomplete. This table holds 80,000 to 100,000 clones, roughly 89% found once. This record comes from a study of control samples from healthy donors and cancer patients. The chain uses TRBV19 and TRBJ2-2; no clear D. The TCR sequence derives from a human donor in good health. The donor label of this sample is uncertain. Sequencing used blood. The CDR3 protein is CASNTLAGSGELFF. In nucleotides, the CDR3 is TGTGCCAGTAACACCCTTGCAGGTTCCGGGGAGCTGTTTTTT.